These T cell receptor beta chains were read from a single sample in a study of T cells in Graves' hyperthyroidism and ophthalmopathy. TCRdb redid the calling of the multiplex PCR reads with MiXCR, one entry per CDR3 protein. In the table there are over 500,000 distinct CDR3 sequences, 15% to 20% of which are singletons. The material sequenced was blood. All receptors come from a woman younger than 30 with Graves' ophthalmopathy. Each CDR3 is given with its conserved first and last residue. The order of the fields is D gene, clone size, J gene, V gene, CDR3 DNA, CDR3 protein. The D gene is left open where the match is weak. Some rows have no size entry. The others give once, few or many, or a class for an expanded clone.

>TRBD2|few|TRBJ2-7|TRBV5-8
TGTGCCAGCAGCACGCTGACTAGCGGGAGGGGCGAGCAGTACTTC
CASSTLTSGRGEQYF
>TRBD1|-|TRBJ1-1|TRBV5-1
TGCGCCAGCAGCTTCGGACAGGAGATATTGAAAACTGAAGCTTTCTTT
CASSFGQEILKTEAFF
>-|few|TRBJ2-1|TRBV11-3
TGTGCCAGCAGCCCCCTTGAGAACAATGAGCAGTTCTTC
CASSPLENNEQFF
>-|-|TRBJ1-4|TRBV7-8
TGTGCCAGCAGCTTATCCCCGGGACATACTAATGAAAAACTGTTTTTT
CASSLSPGHTNEKLFF
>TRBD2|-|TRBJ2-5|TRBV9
TGTGCCAGCAGCACCCTCTTAGCGGGAGGGCTAGAGACCCAGTACTTC
CASSTLLAGGLETQYF
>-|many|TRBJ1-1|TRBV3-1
TGTGCCAGCAGCCAAGGCGCAAGGCTGAGGAACACTGAAGCTTTCTTT
CASSQGARLRNTEAFF
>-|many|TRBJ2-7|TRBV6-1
TGTGCCAGCACTACCTTCGGGAGCAACGAGCAGTACTTC
CASTTFGSNEQYF
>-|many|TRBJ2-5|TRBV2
TGTGCCAGCAGTGGGTCACCAGCGGAGACCCAGTACTTC
CASSGSPAETQYF
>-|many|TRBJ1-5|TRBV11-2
TGTGCCAGCAGCTTATCGGCACTGCAGCCCCAGCATTTT
CASSLSALQPQHF
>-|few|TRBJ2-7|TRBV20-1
TGCAGTGCCCCCCTGCGGGACACGCAGTACTTC
CSAPLRDTQYF
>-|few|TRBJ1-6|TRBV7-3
TGTGCCAGCAGCCCCGGGCAGGGAGCTAATTCACCCCCCCACTTT
CASSPGQGANSPPHF
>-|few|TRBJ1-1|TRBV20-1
TGCAGTGCTAGAGTAATTGTGGGGGCTGGGACTGAAGCTTTCTTT
CSARVIVGAGTEAFF
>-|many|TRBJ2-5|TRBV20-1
TGCAGTGCTCTTGATTGGGGAGAAGGGCAAGAGACCCAGTACTTC
CSALDWGEGQETQYF
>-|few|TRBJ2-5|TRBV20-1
TGCAGTGCTAGAGTCGAAGGAGGGTTTGGCTGGGAGACCCAGTACTTC
CSARVEGGFGWETQYF
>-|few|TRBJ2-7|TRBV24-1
TGTGCCACCAGTGATGGGTACGAGCAGTACTTC
CATSDGYEQYF
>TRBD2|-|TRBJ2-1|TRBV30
TGTGCCTGGAGTGTTGTAATTCTAGCGGATTACAATGAGCAGTTCTTC
CAWSVVILADYNEQFF
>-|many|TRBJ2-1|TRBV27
TGTGCCAGCAGTCAGACTTTAACAGGGCCCCCCTCCTACAATGAGCAGTTCTTC
CASSQTLTGPPSYNEQFF
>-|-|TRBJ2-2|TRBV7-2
TGTGCCCGCAGCTTACCCACCGGGGGACCGAACACCGGGGAGCTGTTTTTT
CARSLPTGGPNTGELFF
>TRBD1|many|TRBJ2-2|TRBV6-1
TGTGCCAGCAACGACAGGGGCGGCGACGGGGAGCTGTTTTTT
CASNDRGGDGELFF
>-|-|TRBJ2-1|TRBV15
TGTGCCACCAGCATCAGACCCGCACGTGAGCAGTTCTTC
CATSIRPAREQFF
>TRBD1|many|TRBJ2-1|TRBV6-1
TGTGCCAGCAGTGTTCAAACAGGGGTTGATGAGCAGTTCTTC
CASSVQTGVDEQFF
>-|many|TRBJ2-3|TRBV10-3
TGTGCCATCAGTGGTGTGATGGGCGACAGCACAGATACGCAGTATTTT
CAISGVMGDSTDTQYF
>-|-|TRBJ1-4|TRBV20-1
TGCAGTGCCCCCGGACAAGGGGAAATTGCAACTAATGAAAAACTGTTTTTT
CSAPGQGEIATNEKLFF
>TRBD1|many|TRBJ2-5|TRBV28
TGTGCCAGCAGTTTAAGGACAGGGGTTGGTGAGTACTTC
CASSLRTGVGEYF
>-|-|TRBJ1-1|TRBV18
TGTGCCAGCTCACCACCGCTGGGGCGGACTGGAGCTTTCTTT
CASSPPLGRTGAFF
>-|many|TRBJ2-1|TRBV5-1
TGCGCCAGCAGCCCGGGTGGCAAATCGGATGAGCAGTTCTTC
CASSPGGKSDEQFF
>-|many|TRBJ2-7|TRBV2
TGTGCCAGCGGGGAGGTATCGAGCTCCTACGAGCAGTACTTC
CASGEVSSSYEQYF
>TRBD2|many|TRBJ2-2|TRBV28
TGTGCCAGCAGTCCACTAGCGGGAGGGAATACCGGGGAGCTGTTTTTT
CASSPLAGGNTGELFF
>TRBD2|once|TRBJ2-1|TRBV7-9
TGTGCCAGCAGCTCCAACGATAGGGGCCGGGCGCGGGGGGGAAATGAGCAGTTCTTC
CASSSNDRGRARGGNEQFF
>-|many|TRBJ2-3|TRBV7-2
TGTGCCAGCAGCTCCTCCGGGGGCCTCACAGATACGCAGTATTTT
CASSSSGGLTDTQYF
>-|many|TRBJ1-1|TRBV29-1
TGCAGCGGCGGTTCACTTACGAACACTGAAGCTTTCTTT
CSGGSLTNTEAFF
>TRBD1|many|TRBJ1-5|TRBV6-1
TGTGCCAGCAGAAAACAGGGGGTAAGCAATCAGCCCCAGCATTTT
CASRKQGVSNQPQHF
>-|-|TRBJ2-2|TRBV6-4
TGTGCCAGCAGTACAGGGAACACCGGGGGGCTGTTTTTT
CASSTGNTGGLFF
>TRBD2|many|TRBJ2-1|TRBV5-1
TGCGCCAGCCACTGGTGGCTAGCGGGAGAGTCAAATGAGCAGTTCTTC
CASHWWLAGESNEQFF
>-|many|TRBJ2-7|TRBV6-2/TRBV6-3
TGTGCCAGCAGTTACCTTCCGGGACGGGGAGACGAGCAGTACTTC
CASSYLPGRGDEQYF
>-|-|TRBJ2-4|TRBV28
TGTGCCAGCAGTTTAGAGTCGTCAGAAAACATTCAGTACTTC
CASSLESSENIQYF
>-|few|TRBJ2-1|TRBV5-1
TGCGCCAGCACCGCAGGGCAAAATGAGCAGTTCTTC
CASTAGQNEQFF
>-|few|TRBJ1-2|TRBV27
TGTGCCAGCAGTTTATCGGGGGCGCGAGGCTACACCTTC
CASSLSGARGYTF
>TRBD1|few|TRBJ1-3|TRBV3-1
TGTGCCAGCAGCCAAGACCTGGGACAGGGCCATAAAGGAAACACCATATATTTT
CASSQDLGQGHKGNTIYF
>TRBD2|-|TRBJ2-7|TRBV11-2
TGTGCCAGCAGTGCACTAGCGAACACCGGGCCCGGCGCGGCTGAGCAGTACTTC
CASSALANTGPGAAEQYF
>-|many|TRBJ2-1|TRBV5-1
TGCGCCAGCAGCTTAGGACTGGAGGGGCAGTTCTTC
CASSLGLEGQFF
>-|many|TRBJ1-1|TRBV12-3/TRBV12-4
TGTGCCAGCAGTTTAGGGTGGCGTGACACTGAAGCTTTCTTT
CASSLGWRDTEAFF
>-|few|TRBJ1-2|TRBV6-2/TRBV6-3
TGTGCCAGCAGTTACTCGGAAGTAGACAGGCGTCGATTTAACTATGGCTACACCTTC
CASSYSEVDRRRFNYGYTF